This entry describes one T cell receptor (beta chain). Its antigen target is currently unknown. No qualities accompany the bases; no much larger clone lies one base away. These data are taken from a study of blood T cell repertoires in COVID-19 (dated by TCRdb to between 2020 and 2021). Regarding the research as a whole: Samples covering the acute and convalescent phases of COVID-19 were provided by collaborators in the United States, Italy and Spain. The dataset comprised deeply sampled blood TCRbeta repertoires from subjects exposed to, actively infected with, or recovered from COVID-19. The samples were drawn from two sources: the first 160 participants of the ongoing ImmuneRACE study, and over 1,000 subjects contributed by 6 global collaborators. Where HLA class I and class II types were available, the types were taken from metadata supplied by the sample provider, not from assay-based typing. The prospective study material was composed of cDNA or gDNA derived from T cells, B-cell-depleted T cells, or PBMCs. The repertoires were released in a freely available public database intended as a resource for research on the immune response to SARS-CoV-2. A de-identified subject ID, COVID-19 status, age in years and sex were almost always included in the sample metadata.

Relative to germline, V is missing 4 bases and J is missing 9 bases, with 8 bases of the junction outside any gene match. The CDR3, cysteine through phenylalanine, is 15 amino acids long. Left in the record is the CDR3 DNA by itself, 45 bases read in frame from the first base. Sequences PRHDT (CDR1) and FYEKMQ (CDR2) are obtained from the germline V gene (reference sequence). Whole blood was collected in K2EDTA tubes by collaborating institutions according to the institutions' own protocols. For TCRbeta analysis, collaborators shipped samples as frozen whole blood, isolated PBMCs, or DNA extracted from either of those sample types. TCRbeta CDR3 regions were amplified from genomic DNA by means of the immunoSEQ Assay, a bias-controlled multiplex PCR. In the authors' own workflow: The number of nucleated cells in each sample was estimated from the amplification of reference gene primers within the assay. Sequence reads were collapsed and filtered to measure the absolute abundance of every unique TCRbeta CDR3 rearrangement. Productive Simpson clonality was computed per sample as the square root of Simpson's diversity index over productive rearrangements. Not all clones reach the TCRdb copy of this immuneACCESS table, which keeps in-frame sequences only. Checked studies attribute under half of the gap to unresolved V genes and leave the rest unexplained. The V and J calls and clone size come from that table; D and trimming were worked out from the DNA. The table for this sample lists some 670,000 clones; approximately 90% of them were counted only once. Roughly 0.26% of the sample is held by the ten biggest clonotypes.

Overall study outcomes, separate from this receptor: The amount of clinical and demographic metadata varied by source and participant and was provided uncurated.

The origin of this receptor is a woman aged 18-29 years with acute or convalescent COVID-19. The sample taken for sequencing was peripheral blood. This sequence uses TRBV13 and TRBJ1-5; TRBD1 agrees with 11 junctional bases. Here the CDR3 is given as CASSSGTGGGGPQHF. The nucleotide sequence reads TGTGCCAGCAGCTCGGGGACAGGGGGAGGTGGGCCCCAGCATTTT. The full variable domain, completed from the reference TRBV13 and TRBJ1-5 proteins outside the CDR3, reads AAGVIQSPRHLIKEKRETATLKCYPIPRHDTVYWYQQGPGQDPQFLISFYEKMQSDKGSIPDRFSAQQFSDYHSELNMSSLELGDSALYFCASSSGTGGGGPQHFGDGTRLSIL.